These 19 T cell receptor beta chains came from one sample sequenced in a study of OX40 agonist ivuxolimab in advanced cancers. Profiling relied on immunoSEQ multiplex PCR, and the TCRdb table lists in-frame clones only, not all of them. The sample has some 30,000 clones; less than 90% are singletons. The sequenced sample was CD4+ or CD8+ T cells sorted from blood, obtained in a trial of the OX40 agonist ivuxolimab. These receptors were taken from an adult with an advanced solid tumor such as melanoma, head and neck, liver or kidney cancer.

The chain uses TRBV15 and TRBJ2-2, with 12 bases identical to TRBD2. The trim removed 3 bases at V and 5 bases at J, leaving 4 bases unmatched. From germline, CDR1 is LNHNV and CDR2 YYDKDF (reference sequence). The CDR3 has 16 residues. CDR3 region: CATSSLAGGRTGELFF. CDR3 nucleotides: TGTGCCACCAGCAGTCTAGCGGGAGGGCGAACCGGGGAGCTGTTTTTT.

The chain is built from TRBV27 and TRBJ2-2, with no clear D. The CDR3 totals 12 residues. CDR1 and CDR2 (germline): MNHEY, SMNVEV (reference sequence). The V gene lost 3 bases and the J gene lost 6 bases, with 5 bases spanning the gap. Here the CDR3 DNA reads TGTGCCAGCAGTTTCGGGCCCGGGGAGCTGTTTTTT. Amino acid sequence: CASSFGPGELFF.

Only one count was recorded for this clone. The chain is built from TRBV4-2 and TRBJ2-7; TRBD2 agrees at 9 bases. CDR3 size: 15 residues. Germline values: CDR1 LGHNA, CDR2 YNFKEQ. The junction had 6 bases not matched to a gene; V was cut back by 1 base and J by 5 bases. The DNA of the CDR3 is TGTGCCAGCAGCCAAGGGAATAGCGGGAGCGACGAGCAGTACTTC. This encodes CASSQGNSGSDEQYF.

The CDR3 protein is CASSISLYNEQFF. The CDR3, as DNA: TGTGCCAGTAGTATTAGCCTTTACAATGAGCAGTTCTTC. This chain connects TRBV19 to TRBJ2-1; D uncertain. The CDR3 extends over 13 amino acids. Trimming pared 3 bases from V and 4 bases from J, leaving 7 bases between. The germline V gene has CDR1 LNHDA and CDR2 SQIVND (reference sequence).

This rearrangement joins TRBV27 to TRBJ2-1; 9 bases agree with TRBD2. Germline-derived CDR1 and CDR2 are MNHEY and SMNVEV (reference sequence). V shed 5 bases, J shed 4 bases, and the junction held 6 bases outside the gene matches. The CDR3 runs to 15 residues. CDR3: CASSQSGRPYNEQFF. Written as DNA, the CDR3 is TGTGCCAGCAGTCAAAGCGGGAGGCCTTACAATGAGCAGTTCTTC.

V usage is TRBV19 and J usage is TRBJ2-7; possibly TRBD2 for D (6 bases). Germline CDR1 LNHDA, CDR2 SQIVND (reference sequence). The V and J ends lost 5 bases and 0 bases respectively, with 11 bases between them. This CDR3 spans 14 amino acids. CDR3 coding DNA: TGTGCCAGTAGTTACGCGGGGAGCTCCTACGAGCAGTACTTC. Its protein is CASSYAGSSYEQYF.

This rearrangement joins TRBV19 to TRBJ1-1, with D unresolved. V lost 3 bases and J 6 bases, leaving 11 bases between the germline ends. The CDR3 consists of 13 residues. Germline V gene lookup returns CDR1 LNHDA and CDR2 SQIVND (reference sequence). CDR3 nucleotide sequence: TGTGCCAGTAGTATTGGGCCGGCGGCTGAAGCTTTCTTT. Translated, it gives CASSIGPAAEAFF.

The CDR3 region has the DNA TGCAGCGTGACAGGGGGAACGGACTACGAGCAGTACTTC. Translated, it gives CSVTGGTDYEQYF. This rearrangement joins TRBV29-1 to TRBJ2-7; 9 bases are shared with TRBD1. Germline V lookup: CDR1 SQVTM, CDR2 ANQGSEA. The CDR3 runs 13 residues. Trimming removed 6 bases from V and 3 bases from J; junction bases left unmatched: 6.

With respect to this clone: The sample contains more than one DNA sequence encoding this CDR3. The chain links TRBV11-3 to TRBJ2-2; the D is unclear. With 1 base removed from V and 2 bases from J, the gap between germline ends came to 5 bases. The germline gives CDR1 SGHNT, CDR2 YENEEA. The CDR3 spans 14 residues. CDR3 nucleotide sequence: TGTGCCAGCAGCTTAGGGCCAAACACCGGGGAGCTGTTTTTT. Its protein product is CASSLGPNTGELFF.

The rearrangement uses TRBV29-1 and TRBJ2-3; D possibly uses TRBD1 or TRBD2 (5 bases each). V lost 7 bases and J lost 4, with 12 bases in between. The CDR3 has 12 residues. Germline assignment: CDR1 SQVTM and CDR2 ANQGSEA. In nucleotides, the CDR3 is TGCAGCGGGTTGGGGGACGCAGATACGCAGTATTTT. This codes for CSGLGDADTQYF.

The rearrangement joins TRBV28 to TRBJ1-5; D is uncertain. Germline-derived CDR1 and CDR2 are MDHEN and SYDVKM. Trimming pared 9 bases from V and 1 base from J, leaving 10 bases between. This CDR3 contains 13 residues. CDR3 bases: TGTGCCAGTTTCCACGAAAGCAATCAGCCCCAGCATTTT. Amino acid sequence: CASFHESNQPQHF.

This clone is judged medium-sized (0.01 to 0.1%). This sample also contains other DNA sequences that code for the same CDR3. The chain uses TRBV28 and TRBJ2-1; TRBD1 agrees at 7 bases. This CDR3 contains 11 residues. Germline V gene sequence: CDR1 MDHEN, CDR2 SYDVKM. With V trimmed by 5 bases and J by 10 bases, 2 bases remained unmatched. CDR3: CASSDRDEQFF. For the CDR3, the DNA is TGTGCCAGCAGTGACAGGGACGAGCAGTTCTTC.

This sequence joins TRBV11-2 and TRBJ1-6; tentative D call: TRBD1 (5 bases). Germline V gives CDR1 SGHAT, CDR2 FQNNGV. The V end lost 2 bases, the J end lost 10 bases, and 12 bases lay between the germline ends. The CDR3 length is 14 residues. The CDR3 region is CASSLSTGASPLHF. DNA for the CDR3: TGTGCCAGCAGCTTAAGTACAGGTGCCTCACCCCTCCACTTT.

This chain connects TRBV14 to TRBJ1-2, with unresolved D. Germline CDR1 reads SGHDN; CDR2 reads FVKESK. With 0 bases removed from V and 4 bases from J, the gap between germline ends came to 15 bases. This CDR3 is 16 amino acids long. The CDR3 is CASSQDRWAELYGYTF. Written as DNA, the CDR3 is TGTGCCAGCAGCCAAGATAGGTGGGCAGAGCTCTATGGCTACACCTTC.

This clone has just a few counts. The CDR3 here is CAWSSQAYEQYF. The CDR3 region has the DNA TGTGCCTGGAGTTCCCAGGCCTACGAGCAGTACTTC. This chain links TRBV30 with TRBJ2-7; D is uncertain. The V end was cut by 2 bases, the J end by 2 bases, with 7 bases between. The length of the CDR3 is 12 residues. Germline V gene data show CDR1 as GTSNPN and CDR2 as SVGIG (reference sequence).

The chain recombines TRBV28 with TRBJ1-5; D call uncertain. Deletions cut 8 bases from V and 0 bases from J, with 14 bases between. The germline V gene has CDR1 MDHEN and CDR2 SYDVKM. This CDR3 has 15 amino acids. The CDR3 reads CASVPWQLSNQPQHF. CDR3 sequence (DNA): TGTGCCAGCGTTCCGTGGCAGCTTAGCAATCAGCCCCAGCATTTT.

The chain employs TRBV5-1 and TRBJ2-1; TRBD2 agrees at 13 bases. The CDR3 contains 18 residues. Germline V gives CDR1 SGHRS, CDR2 YFSETQ. Trimming at V came to 3 bases and at J to 0 bases, leaving 6 bases not matched to a gene. The CDR3 here is CASSSGTSGTLSYNEQFF. The CDR3 nucleotides are TGCGCCAGCAGCTCCGGGACTAGCGGGACCCTCTCCTACAATGAGCAGTTCTTC.

The chain links TRBV6-5 to TRBJ2-3; perhaps D is TRBD1 or TRBD2 (5 bases each). V was cut by 2 bases and J by 0 bases, with 6 bases left in between. The CDR3 is 14 amino acids. Germline CDR1 and CDR2: MNHEY and SVGAGI. This chain's CDR3 is CASSYGGSTDTQYF. The CDR3 coding sequence is TGTGCCAGCAGTTACGGGGGTAGCACAGATACGCAGTATTTT.

V usage is TRBV10-1 and J usage is TRBJ1-5, with 11 positions matching TRBD1. The CDR3 is 19 residues long. J was trimmed by 0 bases and V by 11 bases; bases with no gene match: 18. CDR1 is WNHNN and CDR2 is SYGVQD in the germline V gene (reference sequence). The DNA for the CDR3 is TGCGCCTTCCTCCGGGACAGGGGGTTCTTGGGGAATAGCAATCAGCCCCAGCATTTT. Translating it yields CAFLRDRGFLGNSNQPQHF.